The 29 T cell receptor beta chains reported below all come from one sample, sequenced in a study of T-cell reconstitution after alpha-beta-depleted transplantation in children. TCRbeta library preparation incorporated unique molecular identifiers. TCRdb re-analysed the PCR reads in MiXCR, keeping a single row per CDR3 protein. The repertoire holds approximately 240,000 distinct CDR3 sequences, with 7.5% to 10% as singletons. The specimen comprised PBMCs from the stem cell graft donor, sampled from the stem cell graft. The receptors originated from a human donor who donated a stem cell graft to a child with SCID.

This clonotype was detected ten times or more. The CDR3 loop is CASIVQGRWDDTEAFF. CDR3 bases: TGTGCCAGCATCGTGCAGGGGAGATGGGATGATACTGAAGCTTTCTTT. The chain uses TRBV12-3 or TRBV12-4 and TRBJ1-1; a possible D gene is TRBD1 (6 bases). The CDR3 loop spans 16 amino acids. The ends were cut back, 7 bases at V and 5 bases at J, with 23 bases in the middle.

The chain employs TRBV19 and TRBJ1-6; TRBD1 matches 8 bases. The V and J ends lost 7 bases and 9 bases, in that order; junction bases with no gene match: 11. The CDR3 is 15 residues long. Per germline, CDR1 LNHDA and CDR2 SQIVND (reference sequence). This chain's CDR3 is CASTGGRGHGSPLHF. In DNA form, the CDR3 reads TGTGCCAGTACCGGAGGCAGGGGGCACGGTTCACCCCTCCACTTT.

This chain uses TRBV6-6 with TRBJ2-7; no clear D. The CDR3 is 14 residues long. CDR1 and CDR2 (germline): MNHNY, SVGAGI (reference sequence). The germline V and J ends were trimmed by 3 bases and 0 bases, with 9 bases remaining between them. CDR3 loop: CASSYSASSYEQYF. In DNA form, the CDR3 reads TGTGCCAGCAGTTATTCCGCTAGCTCCTACGAGCAGTACTTC.

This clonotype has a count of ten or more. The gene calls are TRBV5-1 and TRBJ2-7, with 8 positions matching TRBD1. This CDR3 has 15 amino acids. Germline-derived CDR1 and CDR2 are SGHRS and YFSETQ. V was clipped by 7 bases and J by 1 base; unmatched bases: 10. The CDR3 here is CASAPGGYLSYEQYF. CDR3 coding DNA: TGCGCCAGCGCTCCAGGGGGCTATTTGTCCTACGAGCAGTACTTC.

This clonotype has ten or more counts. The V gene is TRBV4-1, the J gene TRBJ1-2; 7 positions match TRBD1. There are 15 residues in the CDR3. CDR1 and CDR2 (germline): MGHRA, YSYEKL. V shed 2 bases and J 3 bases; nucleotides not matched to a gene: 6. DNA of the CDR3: TGCGCCAGCAGCCAACCAGACAGGGAACACTATGGCTACACCTTC. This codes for CASSQPDREHYGYTF.

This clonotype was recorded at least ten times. CDR3 sequence reads: CASSTQTGANTQYF. DNA of the CDR3: TGTGCCAGCAGCACGCAGACAGGGGCTAATACGCAGTATTTT. The chain couples TRBV9 to TRBJ2-3; 8 nucleotides match TRBD1. Germline trimming cut 4 bases from V and 7 bases from J; bases unmatched to any gene: 8. This CDR3 spans 14 amino acids. Per the germline V gene, CDR1 is SGDLS and CDR2 is YYNGEE.

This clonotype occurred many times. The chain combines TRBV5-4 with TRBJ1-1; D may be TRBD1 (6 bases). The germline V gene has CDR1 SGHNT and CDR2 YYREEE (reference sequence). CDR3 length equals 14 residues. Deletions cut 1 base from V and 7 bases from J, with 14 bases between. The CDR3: CASSLKSDRYEAFF. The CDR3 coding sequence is TGTGCCAGCAGCTTGAAGTCGGACAGATATGAAGCTTTCTTT.

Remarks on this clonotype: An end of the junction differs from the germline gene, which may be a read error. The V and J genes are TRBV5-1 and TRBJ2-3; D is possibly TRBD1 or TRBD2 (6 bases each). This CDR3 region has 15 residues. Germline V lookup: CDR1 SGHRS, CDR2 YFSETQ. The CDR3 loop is CASCWRGHGTDTQYF. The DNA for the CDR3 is TGCGCCAGCTGCTGGCGGGGACATGGTACAGATACGCAGTATTTC. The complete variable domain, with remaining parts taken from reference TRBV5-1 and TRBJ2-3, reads KAGVTQTPRYLIKTRGQQVTLSCSPISGHRSVSWYQQTPGQGLQFLFEYFSETQRNKGNFPGRFSGRQFSNSRSEMNVSTLELGDSALYLCASCWRGHGTDTQYFGPGTRLTVL.

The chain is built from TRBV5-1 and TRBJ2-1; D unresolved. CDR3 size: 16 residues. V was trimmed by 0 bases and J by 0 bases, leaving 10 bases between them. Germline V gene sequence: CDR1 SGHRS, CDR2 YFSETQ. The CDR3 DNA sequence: TGCGCCAGCAGCTTGGACCGGTTGAGCTCCTACAATGAGCAGTTCTTC. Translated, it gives CASSLDRLSSYNEQFF.

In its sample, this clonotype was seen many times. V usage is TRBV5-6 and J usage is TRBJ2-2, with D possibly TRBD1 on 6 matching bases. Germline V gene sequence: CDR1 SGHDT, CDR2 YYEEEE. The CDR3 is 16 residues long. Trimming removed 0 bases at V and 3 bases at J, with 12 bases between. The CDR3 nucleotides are TGTGCCAGCAGCTTGGTTGGCGAGGGGGACACCGGGGAGCTGTTTTTT. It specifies CASSLVGEGDTGELFF.

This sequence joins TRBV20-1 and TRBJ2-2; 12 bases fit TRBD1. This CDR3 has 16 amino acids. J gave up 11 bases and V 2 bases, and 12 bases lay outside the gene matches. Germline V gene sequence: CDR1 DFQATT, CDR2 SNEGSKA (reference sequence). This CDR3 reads CSARKSGTGGGGELFF. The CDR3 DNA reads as TGCAGTGCTAGAAAATCCGGGACAGGGGGCGGCGGCGAGCTGTTTTTT.

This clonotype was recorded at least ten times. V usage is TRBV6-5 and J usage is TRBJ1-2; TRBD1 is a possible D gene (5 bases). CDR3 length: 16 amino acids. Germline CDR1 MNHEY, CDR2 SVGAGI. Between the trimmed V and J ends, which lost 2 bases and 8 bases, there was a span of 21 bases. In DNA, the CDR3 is TGTGCCAGCAGTTACGCCCCCGGGACGGCAGGGAGAGGCTACACCTTC. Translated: CASSYAPGTAGRGYTF.

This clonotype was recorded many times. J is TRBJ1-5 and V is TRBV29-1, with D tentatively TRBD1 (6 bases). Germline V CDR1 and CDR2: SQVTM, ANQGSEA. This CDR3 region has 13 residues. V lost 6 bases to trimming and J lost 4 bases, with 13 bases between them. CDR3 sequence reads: CSVPGGGNQPQHF. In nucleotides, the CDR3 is TGCAGCGTCCCGGGAGGGGGAAATCAGCCCCAGCATTTT.

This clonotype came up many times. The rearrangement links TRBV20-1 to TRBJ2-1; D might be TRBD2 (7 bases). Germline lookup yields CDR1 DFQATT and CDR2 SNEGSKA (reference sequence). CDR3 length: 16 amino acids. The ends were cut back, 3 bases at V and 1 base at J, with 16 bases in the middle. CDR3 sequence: CSARASGGRSYNEQFF. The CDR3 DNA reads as TGCAGTGCTAGGGCCTCGGGGGGCAGGTCCTACAATGAGCAGTTCTTC.

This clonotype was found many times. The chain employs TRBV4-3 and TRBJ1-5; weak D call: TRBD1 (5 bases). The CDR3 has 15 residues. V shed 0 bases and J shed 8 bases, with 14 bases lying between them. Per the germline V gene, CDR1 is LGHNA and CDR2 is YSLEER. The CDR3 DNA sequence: TGCGCCAGCAGCCAAGACTGGCAGGGTTGGAAGCCCCAGCATTTT. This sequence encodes CASSQDWQGWKPQHF.

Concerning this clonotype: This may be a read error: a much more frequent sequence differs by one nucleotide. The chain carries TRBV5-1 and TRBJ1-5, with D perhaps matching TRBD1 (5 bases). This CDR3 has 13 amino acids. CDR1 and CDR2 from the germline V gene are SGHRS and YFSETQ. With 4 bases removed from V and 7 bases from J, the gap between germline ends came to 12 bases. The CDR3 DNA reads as TGCGCCAGCAGCCTGGGGGAGAGCCAGCCCCAGCATTTT. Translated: CASSLGESQPQHF.

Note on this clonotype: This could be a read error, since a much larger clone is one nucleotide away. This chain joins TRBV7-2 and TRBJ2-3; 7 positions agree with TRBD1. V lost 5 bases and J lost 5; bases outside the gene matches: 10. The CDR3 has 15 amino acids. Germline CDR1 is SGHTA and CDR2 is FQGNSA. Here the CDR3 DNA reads TGTGCCAGCAGCGTGGGACAGCCATACATAGATACGCAGTATTTT. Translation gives CASSVGQPYIDTQYF.

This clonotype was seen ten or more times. CDR3 amino acids: CASSPVVPDTQYF. CDR3 bases: TGTGCCAGCAGCCCGGTGGTCCCAGATACGCAGTATTTT. The chain uses TRBV7-2 and TRBJ2-3; D uncertain. CDR1 SGHTA and CDR2 FQGNSA come from the germline V gene. V shed 5 bases and J shed 4 bases, with 10 bases lying between them. The CDR3 consists of 13 residues. Together with reference TRBV7-2 and TRBJ2-3, the CDR3 gives the full variable domain: GAGVSQSPSNKVTEKGKDVELRCDPISGHTALYWYRQSLGQGLEFLIYFQGNSAPDKSGLPSDRFSAERTGGSVSTLTIQRTQQEDSAVYLCASSPVVPDTQYFGPGTRLTVL.

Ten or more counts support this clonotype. CDR3 sequence: CASSPDTSANTGELFF. The CDR3 coding sequence is TGTGCCAGCAGCCCCGACACGTCGGCGAACACCGGGGAGCTGTTTTTT. The chain couples TRBV7-6 to TRBJ2-2; unclear D gene. This CDR3 spans 16 amino acids. Germline loops: CDR1 SGHVS, CDR2 FNYEAQ. V dropped 5 bases and J dropped 0 bases, with 13 bases sitting between them.

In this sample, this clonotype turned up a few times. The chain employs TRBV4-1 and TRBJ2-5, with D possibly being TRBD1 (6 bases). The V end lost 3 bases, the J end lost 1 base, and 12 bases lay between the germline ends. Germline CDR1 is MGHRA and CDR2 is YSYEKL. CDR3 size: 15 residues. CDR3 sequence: CASSQATGAQETQYF. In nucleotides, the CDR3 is TGCGCCAGCAGCCAGGCGACAGGTGCCCAAGAGACCCAGTACTTC.

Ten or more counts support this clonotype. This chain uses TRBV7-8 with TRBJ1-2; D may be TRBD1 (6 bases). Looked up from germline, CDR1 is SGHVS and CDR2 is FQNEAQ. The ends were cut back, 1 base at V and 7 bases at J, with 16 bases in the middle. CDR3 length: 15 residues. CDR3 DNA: TGTGCCAGCAGCTTAGGATCGGGGGGCGGTTCTGGCTACACCTTC. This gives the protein CASSLGSGGGSGYTF.

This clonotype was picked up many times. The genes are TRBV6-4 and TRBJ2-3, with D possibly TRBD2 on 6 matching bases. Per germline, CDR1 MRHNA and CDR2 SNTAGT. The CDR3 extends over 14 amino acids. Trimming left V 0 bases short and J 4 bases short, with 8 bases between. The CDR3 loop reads CASSDSTGADTQYF. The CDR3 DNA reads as TGTGCCAGCAGTGACTCTACGGGGGCAGATACGCAGTATTTT.

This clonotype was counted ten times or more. CDR3 nucleotide sequence: TGCAGTGCTGGAGGGACAGGGAAGGACTATGGCTACACCTTC. Its protein product is CSAGGTGKDYGYTF. The chain couples TRBV20-1 to TRBJ1-2; 9 bases match TRBD1. V shed 5 bases and J 3 bases; nucleotides not matched to a gene: 7. CDR1 and CDR2 from the germline V gene are DFQATT and SNEGSKA (reference sequence). The CDR3 loop spans 14 amino acids.

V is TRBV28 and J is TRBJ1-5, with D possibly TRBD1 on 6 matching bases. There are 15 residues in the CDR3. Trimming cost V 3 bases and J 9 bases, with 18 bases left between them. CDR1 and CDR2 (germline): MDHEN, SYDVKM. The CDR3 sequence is CASSFPTGGRRPQHF. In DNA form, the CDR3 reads TGTGCCAGCAGTTTCCCTACGGGGGGCCGGCGGCCCCAGCATTTT.

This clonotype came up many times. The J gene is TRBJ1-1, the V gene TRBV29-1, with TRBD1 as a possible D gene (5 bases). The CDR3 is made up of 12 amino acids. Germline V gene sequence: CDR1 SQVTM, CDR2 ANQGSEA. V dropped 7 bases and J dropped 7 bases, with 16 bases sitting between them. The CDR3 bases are TGCAGCGGCTCCGACAGACCCCATGAAGCTTTCTTT. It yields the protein CSGSDRPHEAFF.

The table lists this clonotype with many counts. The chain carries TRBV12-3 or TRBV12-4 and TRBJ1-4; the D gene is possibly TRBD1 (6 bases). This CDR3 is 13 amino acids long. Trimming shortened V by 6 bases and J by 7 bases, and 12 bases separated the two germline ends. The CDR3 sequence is CASSQGSIEKLFF. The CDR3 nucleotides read TGTGCCAGCAGCCAGGGGTCAATTGAAAAACTGTTTTTT.

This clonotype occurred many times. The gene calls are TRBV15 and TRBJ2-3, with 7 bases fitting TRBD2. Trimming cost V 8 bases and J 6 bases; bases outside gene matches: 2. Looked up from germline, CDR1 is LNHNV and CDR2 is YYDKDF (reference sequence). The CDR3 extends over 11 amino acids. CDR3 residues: CATGEGDTQYF. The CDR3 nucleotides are TGTGCCACCGGGGAGGGGGATACGCAGTATTTT.

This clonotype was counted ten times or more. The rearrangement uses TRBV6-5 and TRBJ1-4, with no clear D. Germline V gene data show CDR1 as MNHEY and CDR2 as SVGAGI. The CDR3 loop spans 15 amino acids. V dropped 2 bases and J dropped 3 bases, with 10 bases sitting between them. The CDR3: CASSYGGRPNEKLFF. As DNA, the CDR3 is TGTGCCAGCAGTTACGGAGGGAGGCCTAATGAAAAACTGTTTTTT.

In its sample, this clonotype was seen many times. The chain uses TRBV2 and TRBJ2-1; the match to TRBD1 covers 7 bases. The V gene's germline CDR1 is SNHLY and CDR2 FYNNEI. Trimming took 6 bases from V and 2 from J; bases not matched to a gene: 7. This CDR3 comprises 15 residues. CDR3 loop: CASRPRDRAYNEQFF. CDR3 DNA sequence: TGTGCCAGCAGACCTCGTGACAGGGCCTACAATGAGCAGTTCTTC.